The next 5 T cell receptor beta chains were all read from a single sample in a study of blood T cell repertoires in COVID-19. TCRdb's table, derived via immunoSEQ multiplex PCR, lists solely in-frame clones and lacks some. The sample has some 180,000 clones, about 88% seen once. Specimen: peripheral blood. These receptors all come from a woman aged 80 or over with COVID-19, enrolled during active disease.

The chain combines TRBV7-3 with TRBJ2-1; D gene unclear. CDR1 and CDR2 from the germline V gene are SGHTA and FQGTGA. The CDR3 is 13 residues long. With 2 bases removed from V and 8 bases from J, the gap between germline ends came to 10 bases. The CDR3 reads CASSLSVADEQFF. The CDR3 DNA reads TGTGCCAGCAGCTTATCCGTGGCGGATGAGCAGTTCTTC.

The chain employs TRBV4-3 and TRBJ1-5; D is ambiguous. The V end was cut by 0 bases, the J end by 6 bases, with 9 bases between. This CDR3 is 14 amino acids long. Germline V CDR1 and CDR2: LGHNA, YSLEER. The CDR3: CASSQDNEVQPQHF. As DNA, the CDR3 is TGCGCCAGCAGCCAAGATAACGAGGTTCAGCCCCAGCATTTT.

The chain has TRBV27 and TRBJ2-3; D unclear. CDR3 length: 13 amino acids. V lost 2 bases to trimming and J lost 4 bases, with 7 bases between them. Germline V lookup: CDR1 MNHEY, CDR2 SMNVEV (reference sequence). The CDR3 nucleotides read TGTGCCAGCAGTTTAAAGCGTGCAGATACGCAGTATTTT. Amino acids: CASSLKRADTQYF.

The rearrangement links TRBV19 to TRBJ1-5; TRBD1 aligns across 9 bases. The V and J ends lost 5 bases and 5 bases, in that order; junction bases with no gene match: 4. The CDR3 length is 14 residues. The germline CDR1 and CDR2 sequences are LNHDA and SQIVND (reference sequence). The CDR3 nucleotides are TGTGCCAGTAGTGGGACAGGGACAGATCAGCCCCAGCATTTT. As protein: CASSGTGTDQPQHF. Full variable domain (rest looked up from reference TRBV19 and TRBJ1-5): DGGITQSPKYLFRKEGQNVTLSCEQNLNHDAMYWYRQDPGQGLRLIYYSQIVNDFQKGDIAEGYSVSREKKESFPLTVTSAQKNPTAFYLCASSGTGTDQPQHFGDGTRLSIL.

This chain uses TRBV6-5 with TRBJ1-4; 10 positions match TRBD1. With 5 bases clipped from V and 3 bases from J, the junction kept 3 bases outside the gene matches. Germline V CDR1 and CDR2: MNHEY, SVGAGI. The CDR3 is 15 amino acids. The CDR3 DNA is TGTGCCAGCAGTCCGACAGGGGGCCCTAATGAAAAACTGTTTTTT. Its translation is CASSPTGGPNEKLFF.